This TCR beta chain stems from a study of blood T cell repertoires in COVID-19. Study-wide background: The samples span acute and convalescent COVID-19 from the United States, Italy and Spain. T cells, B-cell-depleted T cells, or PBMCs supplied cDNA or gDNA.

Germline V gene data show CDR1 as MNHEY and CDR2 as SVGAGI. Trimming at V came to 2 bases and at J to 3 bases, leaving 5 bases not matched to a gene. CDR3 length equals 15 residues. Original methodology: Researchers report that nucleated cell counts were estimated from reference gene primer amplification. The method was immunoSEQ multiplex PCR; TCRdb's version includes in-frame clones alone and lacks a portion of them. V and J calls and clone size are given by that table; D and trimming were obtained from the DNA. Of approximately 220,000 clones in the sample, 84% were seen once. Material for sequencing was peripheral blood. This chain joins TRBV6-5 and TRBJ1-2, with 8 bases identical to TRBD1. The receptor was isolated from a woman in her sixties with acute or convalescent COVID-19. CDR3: CASSYEQGVYYGYTF. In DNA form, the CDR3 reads TGTGCCAGCAGTTACGAACAGGGGGTTTACTATGGCTACACCTTC.